The clone carrying this T cell receptor beta chain was found a few times. The antigen is undetermined. Trimming took off 0 bases at V and 5 bases at J, with 7 bases between the two ends. Per the germline V gene, CDR1 is DFQATT and CDR2 is SNEGSKA (reference sequence). CDR3 length equals 12 residues. The data derive from a study of identical twins. TCRdb redid the calling of the 5' RACE reads with MiXCR, one entry per CDR3 protein. The sample includes roughly 720,000 distinct CDR3 sequences, 15% to 20% of them seen just once. Study-wide results and caveats: Surplus twin overlap in beta out-of-frame sequences was less pronounced.

This same sample was also taken into another study, of T cells expressing NK-cell markers.

J is TRBJ2-5 and V is TRBV20-1; D is perhaps TRBD1 or TRBD2 (5 bases each). The TCR originated in a woman under 30 in good health. The source material was PBMCs. The DNA for the CDR3 is TGCAGTGCTAGAGACGGGACGGAGACCCAGTACTTC. This encodes CSARDGTETQYF.